The 20 T cell receptor beta chains below were found in one sample sequenced in a study of memory CD4+ T cells and cytomegalovirus serostatus. The sort gate was single viable CD3+CD4+CD8-CD45RO+ cells for memory CD4+ T cells. Repertoires were generated with immunoSEQ multiplex PCR, while TCRdb's copy carries only in-frame clones and drops some. The sample has 55,000 to 65,000 clones; approximately 77% are singletons. The sequencing sample was made of memory CD4+ T cells from blood. These receptor sequences come from an adult in good health and CMV-seronegative. Some clones in this sample may be carry-over from other donors' samples.

The chain is built from TRBV11-2 and TRBJ2-3; D is perhaps TRBD2 (5 bases). The CDR3 loop spans 16 amino acids. Per the germline V gene, CDR1 is SGHAT and CDR2 is FQNNGV. The V end lost 5 bases, the J end lost 0 bases, and 15 bases lay between the germline ends. This chain's CDR3 is CASSPRKRSSTDTQYF. In DNA form, the CDR3 reads TGTGCCAGCAGCCCAAGAAAGCGGTCTAGCACAGATACGCAGTATTTT.

The chain employs TRBV5-1 and TRBJ2-5; TRBD2 is a possible D gene (6 bases). Looked up from germline, CDR1 is SGHRS and CDR2 is YFSETQ. V lost 0 bases, J lost 3 bases, and 12 bases lay in between. The CDR3 covers 15 residues. This chain's CDR3 is CASSLDGTSKETQYF. Written as DNA, the CDR3 is TGCGCCAGCAGCTTGGACGGGACTTCCAAAGAGACCCAGTACTTC.

This chain connects TRBV7-2 to TRBJ2-2, with D hard to call. V shed 0 bases and J shed 9 bases, with 2 bases lying between them. Germline V gene sequence: CDR1 SGHTA, CDR2 FQGNSA. This CDR3 has 11 residues. CDR3 amino acids: CASSLARELFF. The CDR3 DNA follows: TGTGCCAGCAGCTTAGCCAGGGAGCTGTTTTTT.

V and J are TRBV30 and TRBJ2-7, with D perhaps matching TRBD1 (7 bases). This CDR3 comprises 15 residues. Looked up from germline, CDR1 is GTSNPN and CDR2 is SVGIG (reference sequence). V shed 3 bases and J shed 2 bases, with 17 bases lying between them. CDR3: CAWSAGQKRTYEQYF. In DNA, the CDR3 is TGTGCCTGGAGCGCGGGACAGAAGAGAACCTACGAGCAGTACTTC.

The chain joins TRBV10-3 to TRBJ2-3; no clear D gene. V lost 6 bases and J lost 0, with 4 bases in between. Germline V gene sequence: CDR1 ENHRY, CDR2 SYGVKD. The CDR3 covers 12 residues. CDR3 amino acids: CAISRSTDTQYF. DNA for the CDR3: TGTGCCATCAGCAGAAGCACAGATACGCAGTATTTT.

In its sample, this clone was seen once. The chain links TRBV7-9 to TRBJ1-1; 7 nucleotides line up with TRBD1. This CDR3 has 14 amino acids. CDR1 SEHNR and CDR2 FQNEAQ come from the germline V gene (reference sequence). With V trimmed by 1 base and J by 5 bases, 4 bases remained unmatched. DNA of the CDR3: TGTGCCAGCAGCTTAGAAGGGGGCAGGACTGAAGCTTTCTTT. Its protein is CASSLEGGRTEAFF.

The chain joins TRBV12-5 to TRBJ2-2; D is perhaps TRBD2 (7 bases). The V end lost 0 bases, the J end lost 4 bases, and 12 bases lay between the germline ends. Germline values: CDR1 LGHNT, CDR2 FRNRAP. The CDR3 totals 16 residues. This CDR3 is CASGLVQGGTTGELFF. DNA of the CDR3: TGTGCTAGTGGTTTGGTACAGGGAGGGACCACCGGGGAGCTGTTTTTT.

A few counts support this clone. The gene calls are TRBV10-3 and TRBJ2-6, with TRBD1 matching over 7 bases. Germline lookup yields CDR1 ENHRY and CDR2 SYGVKD. This CDR3 is built from 15 residues. Unmatched junction bases numbered 5, after V lost 6 bases and J lost 3 bases. CDR3 in amino acids: CAISETGNGANVLTF. The CDR3 nucleotides are TGTGCCATCAGCGAGACAGGGAATGGGGCCAACGTCCTGACTTTC.

This clone was picked up a small number of times. The chain carries TRBV6-6 and TRBJ1-6; D remains unclear. The germline gives CDR1 MNHNY, CDR2 SVGAGI (reference sequence). This CDR3 is built from 14 residues. V dropped 2 bases and J dropped 7 bases, with 9 bases sitting between them. The CDR3 here is CASSYVQQNSPLHF. CDR3 coding DNA: TGTGCCAGCAGTTACGTCCAACAAAATTCACCCCTCCACTTT.

This sequence joins TRBV5-1 and TRBJ1-3, with D possibly TRBD1 on 5 matching bases. CDR3 length equals 15 residues. Germline-derived CDR1 and CDR2 are SGHRS and YFSETQ. V shed 0 bases and J shed 1 base, with 8 bases lying between them. The CDR3 nucleotides read TGCGCCAGCAGCTTGGAGGGGCAATCTGGAAACACCATATATTTT. This codes for CASSLEGQSGNTIYF.

J is TRBJ2-7 and V is TRBV7-2, with D perhaps TRBD1 or TRBD2 (6 bases each). V was clipped by 4 bases and J by 7 bases, with 20 bases between them. CDR1 is SGHTA, CDR2 FQGNSA, per germline. This CDR3 has 15 amino acids. The CDR3 region is CASSSWAGQGREQYF. Here the CDR3 DNA reads TGTGCCAGCAGCTCTTGGGCGGGACAAGGACGAGAGCAGTACTTC.

This chain connects TRBV7-9 to TRBJ1-3, with 9 bases lining up with TRBD1. Germline-derived CDR1 and CDR2 are SEHNR and FQNEAQ (reference sequence). CDR3 size: 15 residues. CDR3 nucleotides: TGTGCTACGCGGGACAGGGTGGTTTCTGGAAACACCATATATTTT. Its translation is CATRDRVVSGNTIYF.

This chain links TRBV30 with TRBJ2-2; unclear D gene. This CDR3 contains 14 residues. Germline lookup yields CDR1 GTSNPN and CDR2 SVGIG (reference sequence). V shed 2 bases and J shed 6 bases, with 13 bases lying between them. The CDR3 protein is CAWSYLLRSGELFF. CDR3 nucleotide sequence: TGTGCCTGGAGTTACCTTTTGAGGTCCGGGGAGCTGTTTTTT.

V and J are TRBV7-2 and TRBJ1-6; D perhaps matches TRBD1 (6 bases). Germline V gene data show CDR1 as SGHTA and CDR2 as FQGNSA. The CDR3 consists of 15 residues. The germline V and J ends were trimmed by 3 bases and 6 bases, with 12 bases remaining between them. The CDR3 sequence: CASSFGAGANSPLHF. The CDR3 bases are TGTGCCAGCAGCTTCGGGGCAGGGGCTAATTCACCCCTCCACTTT.

Only a few counts were recorded for this clone. The CDR3 sequence: CASSYAYEQYF. The CDR3 DNA reads as TGTGCCAGCAGTTATGCCTACGAGCAGTACTTC. The J gene is TRBJ2-7, the V gene TRBV6-6; no reliable D call. CDR1 is MNHNY, CDR2 SVGAGI, per germline (reference sequence). Trimming pared 3 bases from V and 2 bases from J, leaving 2 bases between. This CDR3 spans 11 amino acids.

J is TRBJ2-1 and V is TRBV11-2; 11 nucleotides agree with TRBD2. Germline CDR1 SGHAT, CDR2 FQNNGV. The trim removed 1 base at V and 0 bases at J, leaving 8 bases unmatched. This CDR3 has 19 residues. CDR3 amino acids: CASSLVGSGRAGSYNEQFF. CDR3 coding DNA: TGTGCCAGCAGCTTAGTTGGTAGCGGGAGGGCCGGCTCCTACAATGAGCAGTTCTTC.

DNA for the CDR3: TGCGCCAGCAGCTTGTTGCCTTCCGAGGGGGAGCAGTACTTC. This encodes CASSLLPSEGEQYF. V is TRBV5-1 and J is TRBJ2-7; D may be TRBD1 or TRBD2 (5 bases each). V shed 1 base and J shed 7 bases, with 15 bases lying between them. Germline V gives CDR1 SGHRS, CDR2 YFSETQ. The length of the CDR3 is 14 residues.

The V call is TRBV28, the J call TRBJ2-4, with a possible D match to TRBD2 (5 bases). The germline V gene encodes CDR1 MDHEN and CDR2 SYDVKM. Trimming took off 6 bases at V and 0 bases at J, with 12 bases between the two ends. The length of the CDR3 is 15 residues. This CDR3 reads CASRPRGLAKNIQYF. The CDR3, as DNA: TGTGCCAGCAGACCGCGCGGACTAGCCAAAAACATTCAGTACTTC.

The rearrangement links TRBV6-1 to TRBJ2-1; TRBD2 matches 10 bases. Losses at the gene ends were 3 bases for V and 9 bases for J; bases not matched to a gene: 11. The CDR3 is made up of 16 amino acids. Germline loops: CDR1 MNHNS, CDR2 SASEGT. CDR3 residues: CASSETSGSGRREQFF. The CDR3 DNA reads TGTGCCAGCAGTGAGACTAGCGGGTCGGGAAGACGTGAGCAGTTCTTC.

CDR3 nucleotide sequence: TGCGCCAGCAGCTCCGGACAGGGGGCTGTCTACGAGCAGTACTTC. Amino acids: CASSSGQGAVYEQYF. The J gene is TRBJ2-7, the V gene TRBV5-1; the match to TRBD1 covers 11 bases. Germline-derived CDR1 and CDR2 are SGHRS and YFSETQ. V shed 3 bases, J shed 3 bases, and the junction held 5 bases outside the gene matches. The CDR3 consists of 15 residues. Filled out from reference TRBV5-1 and TRBJ2-7, the complete variable domain reads KAGVTQTPRYLIKTRGQQVTLSCSPISGHRSVSWYQQTPGQGLQFLFEYFSETQRNKGNFPGRFSGRQFSNSRSEMNVSTLELGDSALYLCASSSGQGAVYEQYFGPGTRLTVT.